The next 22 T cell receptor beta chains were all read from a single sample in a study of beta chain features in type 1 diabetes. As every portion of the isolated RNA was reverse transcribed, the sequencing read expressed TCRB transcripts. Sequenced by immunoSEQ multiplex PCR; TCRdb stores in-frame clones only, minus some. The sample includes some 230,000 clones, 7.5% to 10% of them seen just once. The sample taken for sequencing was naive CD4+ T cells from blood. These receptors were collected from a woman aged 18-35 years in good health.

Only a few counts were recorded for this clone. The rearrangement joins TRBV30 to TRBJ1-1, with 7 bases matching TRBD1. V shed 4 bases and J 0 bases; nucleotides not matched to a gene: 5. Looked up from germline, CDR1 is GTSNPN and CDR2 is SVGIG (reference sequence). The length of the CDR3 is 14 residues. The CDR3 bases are TGTGCCTGGAAACAGGGGCCCATGAACACTGAAGCTTTCTTT. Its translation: CAWKQGPMNTEAFF.

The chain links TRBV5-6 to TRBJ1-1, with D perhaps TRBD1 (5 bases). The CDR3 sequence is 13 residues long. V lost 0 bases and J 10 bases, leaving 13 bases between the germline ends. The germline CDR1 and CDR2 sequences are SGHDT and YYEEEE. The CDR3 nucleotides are TGTGCCAGCAGCTTGGGGAGCAGGGCTGGAGCTTTCTTT. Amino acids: CASSLGSRAGAFF.

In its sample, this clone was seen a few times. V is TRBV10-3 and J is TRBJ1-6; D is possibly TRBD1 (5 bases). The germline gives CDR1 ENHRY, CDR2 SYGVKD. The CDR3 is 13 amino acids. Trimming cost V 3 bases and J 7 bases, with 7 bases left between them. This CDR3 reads CAISEQENSPLHF. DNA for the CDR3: TGTGCCATCAGTGAACAGGAAAATTCACCCCTCCACTTT.

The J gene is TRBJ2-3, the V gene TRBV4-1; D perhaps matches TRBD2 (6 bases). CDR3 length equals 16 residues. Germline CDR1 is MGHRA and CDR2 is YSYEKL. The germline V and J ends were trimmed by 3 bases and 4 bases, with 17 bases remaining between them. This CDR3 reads CASSHGHGREADTQYF. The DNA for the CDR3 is TGCGCCAGCAGCCATGGTCACGGGAGAGAGGCAGATACGCAGTATTTT.

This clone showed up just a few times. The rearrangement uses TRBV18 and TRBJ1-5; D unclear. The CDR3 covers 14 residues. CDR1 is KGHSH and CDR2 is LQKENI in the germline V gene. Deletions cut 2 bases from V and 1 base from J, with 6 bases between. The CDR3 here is CASSPEGSNQPQHF. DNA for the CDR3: TGTGCCAGCTCACCAGAGGGAAGCAATCAGCCCCAGCATTTT.

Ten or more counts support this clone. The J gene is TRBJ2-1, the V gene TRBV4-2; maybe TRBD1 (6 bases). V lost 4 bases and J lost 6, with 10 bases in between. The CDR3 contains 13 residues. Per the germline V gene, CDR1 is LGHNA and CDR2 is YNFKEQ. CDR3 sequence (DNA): TGTGCCAGCAGCCTACAGGGTGGCAATGAGCAGTTCTTC. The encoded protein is CASSLQGGNEQFF.

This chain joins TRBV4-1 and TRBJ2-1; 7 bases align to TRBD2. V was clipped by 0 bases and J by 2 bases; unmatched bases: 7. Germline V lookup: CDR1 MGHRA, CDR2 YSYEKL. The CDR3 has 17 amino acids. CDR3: CASSQDNKRGAYNEQFF. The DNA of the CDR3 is TGCGCCAGCAGCCAAGATAATAAGCGGGGAGCCTACAATGAGCAGTTCTTC.

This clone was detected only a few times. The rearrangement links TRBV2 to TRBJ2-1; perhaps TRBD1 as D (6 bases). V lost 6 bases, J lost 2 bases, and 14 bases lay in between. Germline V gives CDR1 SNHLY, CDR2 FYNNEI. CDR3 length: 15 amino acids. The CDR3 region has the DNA TGTGCCAGCAGGGTGACAGGAGGCCCCTACAATGAGCAGTTCTTC. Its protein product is CASRVTGGPYNEQFF.

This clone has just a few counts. In DNA, the CDR3 is TGTGCCAGTATGGACGACTACTACGAGCAGTACTTC. As protein: CASMDDYYEQYF. The chain is built from TRBV19 and TRBJ2-7; D is possibly TRBD2 (5 bases). The germline V gene has CDR1 LNHDA and CDR2 SQIVND (reference sequence). Trimming stripped 7 bases from V and 3 bases from J, with 10 bases between. This CDR3 has 12 residues. Complete variable domain (other parts from reference TRBV19 and TRBJ2-7): DGGITQSPKYLFRKEGQNVTLSCEQNLNHDAMYWYRQDPGQGLRLIYYSQIVNDFQKGDIAEGYSVSREKKESFPLTVTSAQKNPTAFYLCASMDDYYEQYFGPGTRLTVT.

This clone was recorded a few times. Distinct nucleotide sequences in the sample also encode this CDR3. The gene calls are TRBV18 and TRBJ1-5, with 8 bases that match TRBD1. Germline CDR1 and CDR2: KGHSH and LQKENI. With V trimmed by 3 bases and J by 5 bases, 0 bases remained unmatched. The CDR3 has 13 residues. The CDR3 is CASSPTGDQPQHF. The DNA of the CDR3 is TGTGCCAGCTCACCGACAGGGGATCAGCCCCAGCATTTT.

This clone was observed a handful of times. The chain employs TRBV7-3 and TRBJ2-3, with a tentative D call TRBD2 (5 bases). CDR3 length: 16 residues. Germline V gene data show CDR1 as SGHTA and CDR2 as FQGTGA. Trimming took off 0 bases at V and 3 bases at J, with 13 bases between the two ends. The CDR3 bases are TGTGCCAGCAGCTTAACTTCCAGCGGAAGTACAGATACGCAGTATTTT. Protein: CASSLTSSGSTDTQYF.

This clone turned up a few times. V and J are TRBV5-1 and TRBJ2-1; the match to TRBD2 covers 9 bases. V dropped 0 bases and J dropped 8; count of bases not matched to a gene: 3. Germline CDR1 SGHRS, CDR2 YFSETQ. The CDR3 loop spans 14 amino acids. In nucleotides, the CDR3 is TGCGCCAGCAGCTTGGCCTTAGCGGGAGATGAGCAGTTCTTC. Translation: CASSLALAGDEQFF.

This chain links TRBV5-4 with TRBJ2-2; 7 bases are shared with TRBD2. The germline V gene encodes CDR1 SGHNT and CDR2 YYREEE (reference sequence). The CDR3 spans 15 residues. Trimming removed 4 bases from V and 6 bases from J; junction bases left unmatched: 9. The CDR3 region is CASSLPSGEAGELFF. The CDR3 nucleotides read TGTGCCAGCAGCCTCCCTAGCGGAGAGGCCGGGGAGCTGTTTTTT. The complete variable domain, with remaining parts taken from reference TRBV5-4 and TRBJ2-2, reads ETGVTQSPTHLIKTRGQQVTLRCSSQSGHNTVSWYQQALGQGPQFIFQYYREEENGRGNFPPRFSGLQFPNYSSELNVNALELDDSALYLCASSLPSGEAGELFFGEGSRLTVL.

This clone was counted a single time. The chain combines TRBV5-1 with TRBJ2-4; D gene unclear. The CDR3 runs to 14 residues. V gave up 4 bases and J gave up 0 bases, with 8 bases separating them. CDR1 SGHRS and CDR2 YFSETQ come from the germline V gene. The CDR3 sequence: CASSVSLAKNIQYF. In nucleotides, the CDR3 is TGCGCCAGCAGCGTGTCTCTAGCCAAAAACATTCAGTACTTC.

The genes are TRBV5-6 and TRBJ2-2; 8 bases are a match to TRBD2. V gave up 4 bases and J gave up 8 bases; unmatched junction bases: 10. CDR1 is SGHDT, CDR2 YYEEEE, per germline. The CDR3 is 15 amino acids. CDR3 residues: CASSTLQRELGELFF. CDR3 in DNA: TGTGCCAGCAGCACCCTCCAGCGGGAGTTGGGGGAGCTGTTTTTT.

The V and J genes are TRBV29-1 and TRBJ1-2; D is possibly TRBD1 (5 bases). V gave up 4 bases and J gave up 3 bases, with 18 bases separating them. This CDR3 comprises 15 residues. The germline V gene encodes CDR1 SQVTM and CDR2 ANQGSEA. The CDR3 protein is CSVVWLQGRDYGYTF. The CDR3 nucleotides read TGCAGCGTTGTATGGCTCCAGGGAAGGGACTATGGCTACACCTTC.

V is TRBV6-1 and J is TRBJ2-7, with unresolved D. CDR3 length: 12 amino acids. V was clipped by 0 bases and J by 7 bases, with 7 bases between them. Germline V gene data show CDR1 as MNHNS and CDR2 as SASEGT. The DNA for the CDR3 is TGTGCCAGCAGTGAAGCGGCGAGGGAGCAGTACTTC. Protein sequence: CASSEAAREQYF.

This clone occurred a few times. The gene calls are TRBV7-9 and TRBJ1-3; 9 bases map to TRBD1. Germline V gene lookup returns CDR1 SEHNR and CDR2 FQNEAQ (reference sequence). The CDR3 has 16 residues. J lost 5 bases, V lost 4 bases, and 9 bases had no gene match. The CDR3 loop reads CASSSGQGSFRNTIYF. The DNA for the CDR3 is TGTGCCAGCAGCTCGGGACAGGGATCATTTCGAAACACCATATATTTT.

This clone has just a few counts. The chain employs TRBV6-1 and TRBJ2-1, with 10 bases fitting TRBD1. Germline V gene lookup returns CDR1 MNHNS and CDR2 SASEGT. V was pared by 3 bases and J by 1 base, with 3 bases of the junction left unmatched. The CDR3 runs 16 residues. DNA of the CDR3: TGTGCCAGCAGTGAGCGGACAGGGGGTTCCTACAATGAGCAGTTCTTC. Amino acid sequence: CASSERTGGSYNEQFF.

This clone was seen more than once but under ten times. In nucleotides, the CDR3 is TGTGCCAGCAGCTTAGCGGGGGGGGGCACTGAAGCTTTCTTT. Its translation: CASSLAGGGTEAFF. V usage is TRBV7-9 and J usage is TRBJ1-1; the D gene is possibly TRBD1 (5 bases). The CDR3 consists of 14 residues. CDR1 is SEHNR and CDR2 is FQNEAQ in the germline V gene (reference sequence). V lost 0 bases and J lost 4, with 9 bases in between.

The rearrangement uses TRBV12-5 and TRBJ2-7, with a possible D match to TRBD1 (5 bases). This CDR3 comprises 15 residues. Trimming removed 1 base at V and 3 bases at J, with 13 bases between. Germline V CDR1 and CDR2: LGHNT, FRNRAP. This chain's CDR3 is CASGLEGVTGYEQYF. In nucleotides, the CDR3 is TGTGCTAGTGGTTTGGAAGGGGTAACGGGCTACGAGCAGTACTTC.

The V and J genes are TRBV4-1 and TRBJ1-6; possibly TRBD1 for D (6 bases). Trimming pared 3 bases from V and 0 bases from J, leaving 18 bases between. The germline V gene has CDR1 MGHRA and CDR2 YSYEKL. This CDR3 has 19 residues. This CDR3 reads CASSHFSGAGGSYNSPLHF. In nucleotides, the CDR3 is TGCGCCAGCAGCCATTTTTCAGGGGCGGGGGGCTCCTATAATTCACCCCTCCACTTT.